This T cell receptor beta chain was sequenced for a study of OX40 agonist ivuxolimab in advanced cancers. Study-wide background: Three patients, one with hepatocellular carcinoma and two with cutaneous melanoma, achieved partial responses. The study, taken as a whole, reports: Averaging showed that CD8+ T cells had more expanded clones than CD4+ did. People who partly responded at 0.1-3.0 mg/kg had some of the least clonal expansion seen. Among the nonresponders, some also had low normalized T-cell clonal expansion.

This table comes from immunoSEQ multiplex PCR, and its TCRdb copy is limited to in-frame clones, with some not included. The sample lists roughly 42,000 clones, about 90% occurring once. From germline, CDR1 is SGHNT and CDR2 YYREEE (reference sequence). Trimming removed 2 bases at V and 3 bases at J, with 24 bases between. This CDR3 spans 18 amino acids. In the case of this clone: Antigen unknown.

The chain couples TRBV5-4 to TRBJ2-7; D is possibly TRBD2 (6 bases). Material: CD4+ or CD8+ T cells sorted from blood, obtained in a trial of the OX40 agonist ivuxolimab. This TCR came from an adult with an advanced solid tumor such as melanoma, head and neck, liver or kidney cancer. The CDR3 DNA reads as TGTGCCAGCAGCTTTTTGAGGGACTTTCCAACGGCAGGCTACGAGCAGTACTTC. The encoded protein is CASSFLRDFPTAGYEQYF. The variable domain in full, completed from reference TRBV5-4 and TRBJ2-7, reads ETGVTQSPTHLIKTRGQQVTLRCSSQSGHNTVSWYQQALGQGPQFIFQYYREEENGRGNFPPRFSGLQFPNYSSELNVNALELDDSALYLCASSFLRDFPTAGYEQYFGPGTRLTVT.